Below, 23 T cell receptor beta chains from the same sample are listed, as sequenced in a study of shared clonotypes between healthy human individuals. TCRdb's table, derived via immunoSEQ multiplex PCR, lists solely in-frame clones and lacks some. The data contain roughly 300,000 clones, around 90% of them seen just once; the ten biggest clones take up 15% to 20%. Sequenced input: memory CD8+ T cells sorted from blood. Subset meaning: CD45RO+ cells pooled with CCR7-negative TemRA cells. These receptors were obtained from a young man in good health.

CDR3 nucleotides: TGTGCCAGCGGACGCGGTGGAGAGACCCAGTACTTC. This translates into CASGRGGETQYF. This sequence joins TRBV13 and TRBJ2-5; D uncertain. V was cut by 8 bases and J by 4 bases, with 11 bases left in between. Germline CDR1 and CDR2: PRHDT and FYEKMQ (reference sequence). The CDR3 has 12 residues.

This clone came up a few times. The genes are TRBV5-4 and TRBJ1-6; 8 bases agree with TRBD1. The germline gives CDR1 SGHNT, CDR2 YYREEE (reference sequence). Trimming cost V 4 bases and J 10 bases; bases outside gene matches: 10. This CDR3 is 15 amino acids long. The CDR3 DNA follows: TGTGCCAGCAGCCTCGGACAGGGCGGCGGATCACCCCTCCACTTT. It encodes CASSLGQGGGSPLHF.

The rearrangement uses TRBV11-2 and TRBJ2-7; 7 bases match TRBD1. V shed 5 bases, J shed 1 base, and the junction held 8 bases outside the gene matches. The germline V gene encodes CDR1 SGHAT and CDR2 FQNNGV. The CDR3 totals 15 residues. The CDR3 here is CASSVDREGSYEQYF. For the CDR3, the DNA is TGTGCCAGCAGCGTCGACAGGGAAGGGTCCTACGAGCAGTACTTC.

Concerning this clone itself: The same CDR3 arises from other DNA sequences in this sample as well. The chain joins TRBV13 to TRBJ2-2; 13 positions agree with TRBD2. J was trimmed by 6 bases and V by 0 bases; bases with no gene match: 1. The germline V gene has CDR1 PRHDT and CDR2 FYEKMQ (reference sequence). The CDR3 is made up of 16 amino acids. The CDR3 nucleotides are TGTGCCAGCAGCTTAGGACTAGCGGGAGGGCCCGGGGAGCTGTTTTTT. Amino acids: CASSLGLAGGPGELFF. Variable domain in full (rest from reference TRBV13 and TRBJ2-2): AAGVIQSPRHLIKEKRETATLKCYPIPRHDTVYWYQQGPGQDPQFLISFYEKMQSDKGSIPDRFSAQQFSDYHSELNMSSLELGDSALYFCASSLGLAGGPGELFFGEGSRLTVL.

V gene TRBV27 combines with J gene TRBJ2-3; D is ambiguous. V lost 3 bases and J 6 bases, leaving 16 bases between the germline ends. This CDR3 has 15 residues. Germline assignment: CDR1 MNHEY and CDR2 SMNVEV (reference sequence). The CDR3 here is CASSFPGSPLDTQYF. In DNA, the CDR3 is TGTGCCAGCAGTTTTCCGGGCTCCCCTCTGGATACGCAGTATTTT.

The chain uses TRBV19 and TRBJ2-1, with TRBD1 as a possible D gene (5 bases). The CDR3 sequence is 12 residues long. The V end lost 10 bases, the J end lost 0 bases, and 7 bases lay between the germline ends. Germline values: CDR1 LNHDA, CDR2 SQIVND (reference sequence). This chain's CDR3 is CATRVSYNEQFF. Here the CDR3 DNA reads TGTGCCACCAGGGTCTCCTACAATGAGCAGTTCTTC. Drawing the rest from reference TRBV19 and TRBJ2-1, the complete variable domain is DGGITQSPKYLFRKEGQNVTLSCEQNLNHDAMYWYRQDPGQGLRLIYYSQIVNDFQKGDIAEGYSVSREKKESFPLTVTSAQKNPTAFYLCATRVSYNEQFFGPGTRLTVL.

On this clone: Its ends do not fully match the called genes, so a read error is possible. The chain employs TRBV15 and TRBJ2-5, with D perhaps TRBD2 (6 bases). The CDR3 is 13 amino acids. Germline loops: CDR1 LNHNV, CDR2 YYDKDF (reference sequence). CDR3: CATSRVQGLPRHF. In nucleotides, the CDR3 is TGTGCCACCAGCCGGGTCCAGGGACTCCCCAGGCACTTC.

V gene TRBV2 combines with J gene TRBJ1-2; possibly TRBD1 for D (6 bases). V dropped 1 base and J dropped 0 bases, with 15 bases sitting between them. Germline assignment: CDR1 SNHLY and CDR2 FYNNEI. The CDR3 is 17 amino acids. The CDR3 loop is CASSEDLTGPTNYGYTF. CDR3 sequence (DNA): TGTGCCAGCAGTGAAGACCTGACAGGACCTACTAACTATGGCTACACCTTC. Full variable domain (rest looked up from reference TRBV2 and TRBJ1-2): EPEVTQTPSHQVTQMGQEVILRCVPISNHLYFYWYRQILGQKVEFLVSFYNNEISEKSEIFDDQFSVERPDGSNFTLKIRSTKLEDSAMYFCASSEDLTGPTNYGYTFGSGTRLTVV.

The chain employs TRBV4-1 and TRBJ1-4; the D is unclear. Germline CDR1 is MGHRA and CDR2 is YSYEKL. Trimming removed 1 base at V and 0 bases at J, with 9 bases between. The CDR3 consists of 16 residues. The CDR3 coding sequence is TGCGCCAGCAGCCAAGCCGAACAGTCAACTAATGAAAAACTGTTTTTT. It is translated as CASSQAEQSTNEKLFF.

The genes are TRBV6-1 and TRBJ1-5; D is unresolved. The germline gives CDR1 MNHNS, CDR2 SASEGT. V was shortened by 6 bases and J by 0 bases, with 9 bases between the two germline ends. The CDR3 length is 14 residues. This chain's CDR3 is CASRVHISNQPQHF. CDR3 coding DNA: TGTGCCAGCAGGGTCCACATTAGCAATCAGCCCCAGCATTTT.

The J gene is TRBJ2-3, the V gene TRBV6-5; 9 positions match TRBD2. The CDR3 is 15 amino acids. Trimming at V came to 5 bases and at J to 1 base, leaving 4 bases not matched to a gene. Per germline, CDR1 MNHEY and CDR2 SVGAGI. The CDR3 sequence is CASSRLAGGTDTQYF. The CDR3 DNA reads TGTGCCAGCAGTCGATTAGCGGGAGGCACAGATACGCAGTATTTT.

The genes are TRBV7-9 and TRBJ2-7; weak D call: TRBD2 (5 bases). V was trimmed by 2 bases and J by 2 bases, leaving 7 bases between them. CDR3 length equals 13 residues. Germline CDR1 reads SEHNR; CDR2 reads FQNEAQ (reference sequence). CDR3 in DNA: TGTGCCAGCAGCTTACACGGGACCTACGAGCAGTACTTC. This sequence encodes CASSLHGTYEQYF.

The genes are TRBV27 and TRBJ2-2, with 8 bases matching TRBD2. CDR1 is MNHEY, CDR2 SMNVEV, per germline (reference sequence). Trimming took 2 bases from V and 5 from J; bases not matched to a gene: 7. The CDR3 totals 16 residues. The CDR3 DNA reads TGTGCCAGCAGTTTAATGGGGACTAGAGGTACCGGGGAGCTGTTTTTT. Translated, it gives CASSLMGTRGTGELFF.

This chain links TRBV6-4 with TRBJ2-1; D perhaps matches TRBD2 (6 bases). Germline V lookup: CDR1 MRHNA, CDR2 SNTAGT. The CDR3 is 18 amino acids. V gave up 6 bases and J gave up 1 base, with 22 bases separating them. The CDR3 bases are TGTGCCAGCAGCCCCGGGCCGTTGGGCGCGGGATCCTACAATGAGCAGTTCTTC. Encoded protein: CASSPGPLGAGSYNEQFF.

The chain uses TRBV19 and TRBJ1-1; D might be TRBD1 (5 bases). This CDR3 comprises 11 residues. V was trimmed by 4 bases and J by 5 bases, leaving 5 bases between them. Germline V gives CDR1 LNHDA, CDR2 SQIVND (reference sequence). The CDR3 sequence: CASSRGTEAFF. The CDR3 DNA is TGTGCCAGTAGTAGGGGGACTGAAGCTTTCTTT.

This chain connects TRBV9 to TRBJ2-5; D perhaps matches TRBD1 (6 bases). From germline, CDR1 is SGDLS and CDR2 YYNGEE. The CDR3 runs 13 residues. V dropped 3 bases and J dropped 5 bases, with 11 bases sitting between them. CDR3 DNA: TGTGCCAGCAGCGGGGCAGACAGGGAGACCCAGTACTTC. Translated: CASSGADRETQYF.

The chain recombines TRBV30 with TRBJ1-5; no clear D. The CDR3 length is 15 residues. Germline V lookup: CDR1 GTSNPN, CDR2 SVGIG (reference sequence). Trimming removed 0 bases from V and 0 bases from J, with 9 bases in between. The CDR3, as DNA: TGTGCCTGGAGTGTAGGAGAGCTTAGCAATCAGCCCCAGCATTTT. Translated, it gives CAWSVGELSNQPQHF.

The table lists this clone with a few counts. The chain links TRBV5-4 to TRBJ2-7, with a tentative D call TRBD2 (6 bases). The CDR3 length is 16 residues. V was trimmed by 4 bases and J by 3 bases, leaving 20 bases between them. Germline CDR1 SGHNT, CDR2 YYREEE (reference sequence). As DNA, the CDR3 is TGTGCCAGCAGCCGCGGCTGGGACTTCACCTACTACGAGCAGTACTTC. Its protein is CASSRGWDFTYYEQYF.

The chain's CDR3 is CASSPTLMRLGNNEQFF. CDR3 in DNA: TGTGCCAGCAGCCCAACACTGATGAGGCTTGGGAACAATGAGCAGTTCTTC. The chain combines TRBV5-6 with TRBJ2-1; unclear D gene. Germline CDR1 reads SGHDT; CDR2 reads YYEEEE. V was shortened by 4 bases and J by 5 bases, with 22 bases between the two germline ends. The CDR3 spans 17 residues.

The V and J genes are TRBV7-6 and TRBJ2-3; D not certain. In germline, CDR1 is SGHVS, CDR2 FNYEAQ. Trimming stripped 5 bases from V and 3 bases from J, with 15 bases between. The CDR3 is made up of 15 amino acids. CDR3 protein: CASSPFLSGTDTQYF. The CDR3 nucleotides read TGTGCCAGCAGCCCTTTCTTAAGTGGAACAGATACGCAGTATTTT. The full variable domain, with the rest looked up from reference TRBV7-6 and TRBJ2-3, is GAGVSQSPRYKVTKRGQDVALRCDPISGHVSLYWYRQALGQGPEFLTYFNYEAQQDKSGLPNDRFSAERPEGSISTLTIQRTEQRDSAMYRCASSPFLSGTDTQYFGPGTRLTVL.

This chain uses TRBV5-4 with TRBJ1-1; perhaps TRBD1 as D (5 bases). V was trimmed by 1 base and J by 3 bases, leaving 10 bases between them. Germline loops: CDR1 SGHNT, CDR2 YYREEE (reference sequence). CDR3 size: 14 residues. Here the CDR3 DNA reads TGTGCCAGCAGCTTGAAACTGGGGCACACTGAAGCTTTCTTT. It specifies CASSLKLGHTEAFF.

The V and J genes are TRBV15 and TRBJ2-3, with D possibly matching TRBD2 (6 bases). The CDR3 contains 14 residues. CDR1 and CDR2 (germline): LNHNV, YYDKDF (reference sequence). V dropped 8 bases and J dropped 0 bases, with 12 bases sitting between them. The CDR3 bases are TGTGCCACCGGCGTCGGGACTAGCACAGATACGCAGTATTTT. This sequence encodes CATGVGTSTDTQYF. Full variable domain (missing parts from reference TRBV15 and TRBJ2-3): DAMVIQNPRYQVTQFGKPVTLSCSQTLNHNVMYWYQQKSSQAPKLLFHYYDKDFNNEADTPDNFQSRRPNTSFCFLDIRSPGLGDTAMYLCATGVGTSTDTQYFGPGTRLTVL.

This clone occurred once. J is TRBJ2-1 and V is TRBV25-1; D might be TRBD1 (6 bases). The CDR3 runs 15 residues. V was shortened by 3 bases and J by 4 bases, with 13 bases between the two germline ends. Germline V gives CDR1 MGHDK, CDR2 SYGVNS. The CDR3 region has the DNA TGTGCCAGCAGTGACAGGGGTTTTTTGTACAATGAGCAGTTCTTC. This sequence encodes CASSDRGFLYNEQFF.